This T cell receptor beta chain is drawn from a study of blood T cells in healthy people across ages. Study results and caveats: Underestimates were what the diversity estimates from one million T cells were considered to be. Donor CMV infection status was unknown, possibly confounding age-related changes in expanded clonotypes.

Points on this clonotype: The antigen remains undetermined.

A second PCR, run for about 7 to 11 cycles, used a sample-barcoded 5' primer plus a J-beta primer mix. Through a template-switch adaptor with 12 random nucleotides, each cDNA molecule received a tag. In TCRdb, the 5' RACE reads were re-called with MiXCR into one record per CDR3 protein. The table has 1.5 million to 2 million distinct CDR3 sequences, approximately 28% seen once. Every sample yielded at least 6 million isolated PBMCs. Sequenced sample: blood. The TCR comes from a woman between 25 and 40 years old in good health.

The CDR3 sequence: CASSLVRTYEQYF. CDR3 DNA sequence: TGCGCCAGCAGCTTGGTCCGAACCTACGAGCAGTACTTC. The chain joins TRBV5-1 to TRBJ2-7; D uncertain. Trimming stripped 0 bases from V and 2 bases from J, with 6 bases between. The CDR3 runs to 13 residues. In germline, CDR1 is SGHRS, CDR2 YFSETQ.